This TCR beta chain was identified during a study of T-cell memory formation after mild COVID-19 (dated by TCRdb to about 2021). In terms of the full investigation: TCR sequence clusters from the two donors were largely donor specific. Longitudinal TCRalpha and TCRbeta repertoire sequencing tracked T-cell clones expanding and contracting after mild COVID-19 in two donors. Two young, previously healthy adult volunteers made up the cohort, one male and one female.

Ficoll-Paque density gradient centrifugation was the method used to isolate PBMCs. Study-level results and caveats: The study included only a couple of mild cases, and larger cohorts that include severe cases with pre-infection samples were judged to be necessary. Contracting CD4+ clones appeared mostly in the CM and EM memory subsets, whereas CD8+ clones were enriched in EMRA. Clones that contracted from day 15 to 85 showed balanced CD4/CD8 phenotypes, whereas a second wave of clones that expanded from day 15 to 37 leaned towards CD4+. Some responding clones were found in pre-infection memory, which suggests that pre-existing cross-reactive memory T cells took part in the SARS-CoV-2 response. Whether the second-wave clones peaking on day 37 were SARS-CoV-2 specific was not confirmed.

The CDR3 contains 13 residues, cysteine and phenylalanine counted. The DNA shown is the 39-base CDR3, in frame from base 1. CDR1 LNHDA and CDR2 SQIVND were looked up in the germline V gene (reference sequence). V is pared back by 6 bases and J by 2 bases, with 8 bases lying between the germline termini. Sequencing relied on an Illumina NovaSeq 6000. cDNA libraries for TCRalpha and TCRbeta were prepared by 5'RACE using constant-segment primers, with sample barcodes and unique molecular identifiers added. Trizol reagent was used to extract RNA from every sample. The libraries were amplified in two PCR steps, and the second step added a second sample barcode and Illumina TruSeq adapters. Sequencing of the libraries was done on an Illumina NovaSeq, producing 2 x 150 bp paired-end reads. As for how the authors treated the data: The reads were demultiplexed and collapsed into UMI-guided consensus sequences using migec v1.2.7. With mixcr v2.1.11, UMI consensuses were aligned to TRA and TRB V and J templates and assembled into clonotypes. Expanded or contracted clonotypes were those called significant by both edgeR and NoisET, with noise models trained on biological replicates. For edgeR calls, the thresholds were a false discovery rate-adjusted p below 0.01 and a log2 fold-change of 1. As an exploratory analysis of dynamics, max-normalized trajectories of the 1000 most abundant clonotypes were examined by PCA with hierarchical clustering. Separately sequenced CD4+ and CD8+ repertoires were used to assign the CD4 or CD8 phenotype of responding clones. TCRdb handled the public reads itself, with Q25 trimming in fastp and clone calling in MiXCR, and kept productive beta chains. Each entry merges the rows of one CDR3 protein and shows their most common DNA and genes. TCRdb, rather than the study authors, made the V and J calls. This sample has approximately 480,000 distinct CDR3 sequences in its table, and 15% to 20% of those were observed once. The top ten hold 9% to 15% of the sample.

In the case of this clonotype: Its antigen is currently not known. No base qualities exist here, and no much larger clone lies one base off it.

The chain is assembled from TRBV19 and TRBJ1-5, with the D gene call left open. The sequencing input was PBMCs or a T cell subset sorted from them (not recorded which). The sequence came from an adult woman who had mild COVID-19 (a few samples of this study predate the infection). The sample titles of this study are shuffled in the database, so cell type and time point are left out; the donor was told from shared clones. Here the CDR3 is given as CASSGRGNQPQHF. The DNA sequence is given as TGTGCCAGTAGCGGTCGGGGCAATCAGCCCCAGCATTTT.